A selection of T cell receptor beta chains follows, all from one sample in a study of CD8 T cells in Susac syndrome. TCRdb itself ran the immunoSEQ multiplex PCR reads through MiXCR, one entry per CDR3 protein. The data contain about 280,000 distinct CDR3 sequences, approximately 81% of them singletons. Material: CD8+ T cells from PBMCs. The receptor set was obtained from a human donor with multiple sclerosis. CDR3s include the opening cysteine and the closing phenylalanine or tryptophan. D genes are given only for firm matches. Some rows have no size entry. The others give once, few or many, or a class for an expanded clone.

D	J	size	V	CDR3	DNA
-	TRBJ2-5	-	TRBV18	CASSPLGEGISETQYF	TGTGCCAGCTCACCACTGGGCGAGGGTATCTCCGAGACCCAGTACTTC
TRBD2	TRBJ2-1	-	TRBV7-8	CASSSRFSLVAGANEQFF	TGTGCCAGCAGCTCGAGGTTTTCCTTGGTAGCGGGAGCCAATGAGCAGTTCTTC
TRBD1	TRBJ2-3	-	TRBV28	CASSAGTGGADTQYF	TGTGCCAGCAGTGCCGGGACAGGGGGAGCAGATACGCAGTATTTT
TRBD2	TRBJ2-1	once	TRBV9	CASSAGLAGGPVDEQFF	TGTGCCAGCAGCGCGGGACTAGCGGGAGGGCCGGTGGACGAGCAGTTCTTC
-	TRBJ2-3	-	TRBV18	CASSPKSVVILGDTQYF	TGTGCCAGCTCACCAAAGTCTGTCGTGATCCTGGGGGATACGCAGTATTTT
-	TRBJ2-1	-	TRBV29-1	CSVLSGLSYNEQFF	TGCAGCGTCTTAAGCGGGTTGTCCTACAATGAGCAGTTCTTC
-	TRBJ2-5	once	TRBV3-1	CASSHRPGTAQETQYF	TGTGCCAGCAGCCATCGGCCGGGGACGGCCCAAGAGACCCAGTACTTC
-	TRBJ1-5	once	TRBV4-1	CASSQGSNTPYSSQPQHF	TGCGCCAGCAGCCAAGGCTCGAACACCCCTTATAGCAGTCAGCCCCAGCATTTT
TRBD1	TRBJ1-1	-	TRBV9	CASSEEDRGRTEAFF	TGTGCCAGCAGCGAGGAGGACAGGGGGCGTACTGAAGCTTTCTTT
TRBD2	TRBJ2-3	-	TRBV20-1	CSATGLAESTDTQYF	TGCAGTGCTACCGGACTAGCGGAGAGCACAGATACGCAGTATTTT
TRBD2	TRBJ2-1	-	TRBV9	CASSVFPLRREGINNEQFF	TGTGCCAGCAGCGTATTCCCACTACGACGGGAGGGGATAAACAATGAGCAGTTCTTC
TRBD2	TRBJ2-3	once	TRBV3-1	CASSQSVAGSTDTQYF	TGTGCCAGCAGCCAGAGTGTAGCGGGAAGCACAGATACGCAGTATTTT
-	TRBJ2-3	-	TRBV6-2/TRBV6-3	CASSSTRTQYF	TGTGCCAGCAGCTCCACCCGCACGCAGTATTTT
-	TRBJ1-2	-	TRBV20-1	CSASGGTEDGYTF	TGCAGTGCTAGTGGGGGTACAGAGGATGGCTACACCTTC
-	TRBJ2-1	-	TRBV20-1	CSASNRDSYNEQFF	TGCAGTGCTAGCAACAGGGACTCCTACAATGAGCAGTTCTTC
-	TRBJ1-1	-	TRBV25-1	CASSGVLQKNTEAFF	TGTGCCAGCAGTGGGGTTCTTCAGAAGAACACTGAAGCTTTCTTT
TRBD1	TRBJ2-7	-	TRBV7-8	CASSLVGTADYEQYF	TGTGCCAGCAGCTTAGTGGGGACAGCCGACTACGAGCAGTACTTC
-	TRBJ2-2	-	TRBV29-1	CSVTYRDTGELFF	TGCAGCGTTACGTACAGAGACACCGGGGAGCTGTTTTTT
-	TRBJ2-7	-	TRBV5-1	CASSLGPGDEQYF	TGCGCCAGCAGCCTGGGACCCGGGGACGAGCAGTACTTC
-	TRBJ1-2	-	TRBV3-1	CASSQGRQHEGWGYTF	TGTGCCAGCAGCCAAGGCCGGCAGCACGAGGGTTGGGGCTACACCTTC
TRBD1	TRBJ1-2	-	TRBV27	CASSYGQANYGYTF	TGTGCCAGCAGTTACGGACAGGCTAACTATGGCTACACCTTC
TRBD2	TRBJ2-1	-	TRBV27	CASTQLAGVIDEQFF	TGTGCCAGCACCCAACTAGCGGGAGTTATCGATGAGCAGTTCTTC
-	TRBJ2-2	-	TRBV24-1	CATRGSGNTGELFF	TGTGCCACCAGAGGTAGCGGCAACACCGGGGAGCTGTTTTTT
TRBD2	TRBJ2-3	-	TRBV4-1	CASRERGGRDTQYF	TGCGCCAGCAGGGAGCGGGGCGGGCGGGATACGCAGTATTTT
-	TRBJ2-2	-	TRBV3-1	CASFTDSEGSGELFF	TGTGCCAGCTTTACTGACTCCGAGGGTTCCGGGGAGCTGTTTTTT
-	TRBJ2-7	-	TRBV12-3/TRBV12-4	CASSLRLPSSYEQYF	TGTGCCAGCAGTTTAAGACTACCTAGCTCCTACGAGCAGTACTTC
-	TRBJ2-2	-	TRBV18	CASSSDKTGELFF	TGTGCCAGCTCATCTGACAAAACCGGGGAGCTGTTTTTT
TRBD1	TRBJ1-2	-	TRBV2	CASKRTGSYGYTF	TGTGCCAGCAAAAGGACAGGGTCCTATGGCTACACCTTC
TRBD2	TRBJ2-1	-	TRBV12-3/TRBV12-4	CASSPGTSGRAYNEQFF	TGTGCCAGCAGTCCCGGGACTAGCGGGAGGGCTTACAATGAGCAGTTCTTC
-	TRBJ2-7	-	TRBV5-1	CASSLEGYAYEQYF	TGCGCCAGCAGCTTGGAGGGCTACGCCTACGAGCAGTACTTC
-	TRBJ2-3	-	TRBV2	CASSEAVRWKGADTQYF	TGTGCCAGCAGTGAAGCGGTCAGGTGGAAGGGAGCAGATACGCAGTATTTT
TRBD2	TRBJ2-1	-	TRBV27	CATLNPGLAGTEQFF	TGTGCCACCTTAAATCCGGGACTAGCGGGAACCGAGCAGTTCTTC
-	TRBJ1-2	-	TRBV5-1	CAMRTEDGYTF	TGCGCCATGCGAACGGAGGATGGCTACACCTTC
TRBD2	TRBJ2-1	-	TRBV5-6	CASSSGTIYNEQFF	TGTGCCAGCAGCTCCGGGACTATATACAATGAGCAGTTCTTC
-	TRBJ1-2	-	TRBV28	CASSSRANYGYTF	TGTGCCAGCAGTTCCAGAGCTAACTATGGCTACACCTTC
TRBD1	TRBJ2-4	once	TRBV12-5	CASGTGTVKLAKNIQYF	TGTGCTAGTGGGACCGGGACAGTTAAACTAGCCAAAAACATTCAGTACTTC
TRBD2	TRBJ2-1	-	TRBV7-9	CASSPSGSFYNEQFF	TGTGCCAGCAGCCCGAGCGGGAGTTTCTACAATGAGCAGTTCTTC
-	TRBJ2-3	few	TRBV27	CASSFRQGGTDTQYF	TGTGCCAGCAGTTTCCGGCAGGGTGGCACAGATACGCAGTATTTT
TRBD2	TRBJ2-7	few	TRBV27	CASSLVGLAGDEQYF	TGTGCCAGCAGTTTAGTGGGACTAGCGGGAGACGAGCAGTACTTC
-	TRBJ1-2	-	TRBV27	CASSSRYREEYYGYTF	TGTGCCAGCAGTTCTCGCTACAGGGAGGAGTACTATGGCTACACCTTC
TRBD1	TRBJ1-5	-	TRBV2	CASSGRDSYSNQPQHF	TGTGCCAGCAGCGGCCGGGACAGCTATAGCAATCAGCCCCAGCATTTT
-	TRBJ2-6	-	TRBV18	CASSPPSHRSSGANVLTF	TGTGCCAGCTCACCACCGTCGCACAGGAGCTCTGGGGCCAACGTCCTGACTTTC
TRBD2	TRBJ2-7	-	TRBV9	CASSAGGTSGRYEQYF	TGTGCCAGCAGCGCGGGGGGGACTAGCGGGAGGTACGAGCAGTACTTC
-	TRBJ2-6	-	TRBV5-1	CASSFEGSFSGANVLTF	TGCGCCAGCAGCTTTGAGGGTTCCTTCTCTGGGGCCAACGTCCTGACTTTC
-	TRBJ2-1	-	TRBV6-5	CASSYDRHNEQFF	TGTGCCAGCAGCTATGACAGGCACAATGAGCAGTTCTTC
-	TRBJ2-7	-	TRBV6-1	CASKAEGAPYEQYF	TGTGCCAGCAAAGCGGAGGGGGCCCCCTACGAGCAGTACTTC
-	TRBJ2-5	-	TRBV12-3/TRBV12-4	CASKKSSGTERGIKTQYF	TGTGCCAGCAAAAAATCTTCCGGTACGGAGAGGGGAATTAAGACCCAGTACTTC
-	TRBJ2-7	-	TRBV4-1	CASSRILGHGAYEQYF	TGCGCCAGCAGCCGGATCCTCGGACACGGGGCCTACGAGCAGTACTTC
-	TRBJ1-1	-	TRBV28	CASSLQVGNTEAFF	TGTGCCAGCAGCCTCCAGGTGGGGAACACTGAAGCTTTCTTT
-	TRBJ1-1	-	TRBV7-2	CASSTYELVNTEAFF	TGTGCCAGCAGCACCTACGAGCTGGTGAACACTGAAGCTTTCTTT
TRBD1	TRBJ1-5	-	TRBV27	CASSRPGQNQPQHF	TGTGCCAGCAGTCGTCCGGGACAGAATCAGCCCCAGCATTTT
-	TRBJ2-7	-	TRBV27	CASSPDWFYEQYF	TGTGCCAGCAGCCCGGACTGGTTCTACGAGCAGTACTTC
-	TRBJ2-7	-	TRBV2	CASREPGHPAYEQYF	TGTGCCAGCAGAGAGCCGGGACACCCTGCCTACGAGCAGTACTTC
TRBD2	TRBJ2-3	-	TRBV4-1	CASSQVLAGGGRTDTQYF	TGCGCCAGCAGCCAAGTTCTAGCGGGAGGAGGAAGGACAGATACGCAGTATTTT
-	TRBJ2-3	-	TRBV6-1	CASSPLVLGPSTDTQYF	TGTGCCAGCAGTCCATTGGTACTAGGGCCTAGCACAGATACGCAGTATTTT
TRBD1	TRBJ1-5	-	TRBV20-1	CSAGGQRLNQPQHF	TGCAGTGCTGGGGGACAGCGTCTCAATCAGCCCCAGCATTTT
TRBD2	TRBJ2-5	-	TRBV7-9	CASRTVTGLGAKETQYF	TGTGCCAGCAGAACCGTTACGGGACTAGGGGCTAAAGAGACCCAGTACTTC
-	TRBJ2-1	-	TRBV13	CASSFSPPGNEQFF	TGTGCCAGCAGCTTCTCCCCCCCGGGCAATGAGCAGTTCTTC
-	TRBJ2-3	-	TRBV6-1	CASSEGWGRVDTQYF	TGTGCCAGCAGTGAAGGGTGGGGCAGGGTAGATACGCAGTATTTT
-	TRBJ2-1	-	TRBV30	CAWSDGGPYNEQFF	TGTGCCTGGAGTGACGGGGGGCCCTACAATGAGCAGTTCTTC